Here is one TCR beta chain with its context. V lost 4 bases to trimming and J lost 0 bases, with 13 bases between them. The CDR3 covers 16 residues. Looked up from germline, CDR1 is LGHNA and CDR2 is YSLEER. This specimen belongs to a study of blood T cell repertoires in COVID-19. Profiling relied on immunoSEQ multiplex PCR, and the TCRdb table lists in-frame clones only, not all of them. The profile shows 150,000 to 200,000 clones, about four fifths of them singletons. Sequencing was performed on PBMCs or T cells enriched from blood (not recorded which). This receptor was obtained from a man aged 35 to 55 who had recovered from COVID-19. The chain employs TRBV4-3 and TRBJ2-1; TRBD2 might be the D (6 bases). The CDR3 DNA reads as TGCGCCAGCAGCCCGGGACTCCGAAGCTCCTACAATGAGCAGTTCTTC. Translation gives CASSPGLRSSYNEQFF.